The rows below give T cell receptor beta chains drawn from one sample of a study of Graves' ophthalmopathy and Graves' hyperthyroidism. One entry per CDR3 protein, called by TCRdb with MiXCR from the multiplex PCR reads. The sample contains hundreds of thousands of distinct CDR3 sequences, 20% to 25% of which appear only once. The specimen sequenced was peripheral blood. The source of these receptors is a woman aged 18-30 years with stable Graves' hyperthyroidism. Each CDR3 is given with its conserved first and last residue. D genes are given only for firm matches. Part of the rows lack a size; the others show once, few, many or a class for expanded clones.

clone_size	d_call	j_call	v_call	cdr3_nt	cdr3_aa
-	-	TRBJ2-2	TRBV12-3/TRBV12-4	TGTGCCAGCAGTTTTATTTTCAGGAGCACCGGGGAGCTGTTTTTT	CASSFIFRSTGELFF
few	-	TRBJ1-4	TRBV2	TGTGCCAGCAAATCTCTACCGATGGAAAAACTGTTTTTT	CASKSLPMEKLFF
many	-	TRBJ2-7	TRBV6-1	TGTGCCAGCAGTGAAATGACGGATCTTTACGAGCAGTACTTC	CASSEMTDLYEQYF
many	TRBD1	TRBJ2-4	TRBV7-3	TGTGCCAGCAGCGAGGGGACAGGGAAGTCCGCCAAAAACATTCAGTACTTC	CASSEGTGKSAKNIQYF
few	-	TRBJ2-5	TRBV20-1	TGCAGTGCTTCTCGGGGCTGGGAGACCCAGTACTTC	CSASRGWETQYF
-	TRBD1	TRBJ1-1	TRBV12-3/TRBV12-4	TGTGCCAGCAGACGGACAGGGGTGGACACTGAAGCTTTCTTT	CASRRTGVDTEAFF
many	TRBD1	TRBJ1-3	TRBV12-3/TRBV12-4	TGTGCCAGCAGATCTCCCAGACAGGGAATTGGAAACACCATATATTTT	CASRSPRQGIGNTIYF
many	-	TRBJ2-7	TRBV7-2	TGTGCCAGCAGCTTAATCTTCTCCTACGAGCAGTACTTC	CASSLIFSYEQYF
many	-	TRBJ1-2	TRBV6-5	TGTGCCAGCAGTCCCAATTTCTATGGCTACACCTTC	CASSPNFYGYTF
many	-	TRBJ2-7	TRBV6-2/TRBV6-3	TGTGCCAGCAGTTACTCGAGGGGAACCTACGAGCAGTACTTC	CASSYSRGTYEQYF
-	-	TRBJ1-2	TRBV12-3/TRBV12-4	TGTGCCAGCAGCCAGCGGAATGGCTACACCTTC	CASSQRNGYTF
many	TRBD2	TRBJ2-7	TRBV11-1	TGTGCCAGCAGCTTTGCCATTAGCGGGGGAACCTACGAGCAGTACTTC	CASSFAISGGTYEQYF